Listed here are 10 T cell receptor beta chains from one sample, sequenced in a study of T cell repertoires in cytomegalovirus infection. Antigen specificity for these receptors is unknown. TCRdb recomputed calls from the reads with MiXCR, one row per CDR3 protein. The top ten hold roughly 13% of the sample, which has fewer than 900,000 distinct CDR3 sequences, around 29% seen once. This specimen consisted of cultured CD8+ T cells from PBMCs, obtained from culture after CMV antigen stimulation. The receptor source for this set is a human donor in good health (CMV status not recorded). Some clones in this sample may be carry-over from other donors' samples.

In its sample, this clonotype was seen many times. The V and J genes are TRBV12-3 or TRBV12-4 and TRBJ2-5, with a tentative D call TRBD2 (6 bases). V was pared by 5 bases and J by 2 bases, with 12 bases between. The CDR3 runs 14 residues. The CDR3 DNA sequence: TGTGCCAGCAGTCCCTGGGGGGTTCAAGAGACCCAGTACTTC. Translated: CASSPWGVQETQYF.

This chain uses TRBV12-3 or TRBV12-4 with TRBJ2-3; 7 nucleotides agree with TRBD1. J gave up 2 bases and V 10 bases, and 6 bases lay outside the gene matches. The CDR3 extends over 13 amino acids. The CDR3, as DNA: TGTGCCACCGTGGACAGGAACACAGATACGCAGTATTTT. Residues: CATVDRNTDTQYF.

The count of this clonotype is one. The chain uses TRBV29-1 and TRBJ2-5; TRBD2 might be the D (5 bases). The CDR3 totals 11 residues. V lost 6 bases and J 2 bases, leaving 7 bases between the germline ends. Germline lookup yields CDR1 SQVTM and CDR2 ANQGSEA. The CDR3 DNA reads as TGCAGCGTGGACTGGCAAGAGACCCAGTACTTC. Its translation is CSVDWQETQYF.

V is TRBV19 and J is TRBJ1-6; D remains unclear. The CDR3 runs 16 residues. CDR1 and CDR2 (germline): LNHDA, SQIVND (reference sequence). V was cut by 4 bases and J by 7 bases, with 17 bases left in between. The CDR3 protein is CASSKDRRGVNSPLHF. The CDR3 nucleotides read TGTGCCAGTAGTAAGGACCGCCGTGGGGTAAATTCACCCCTCCACTTT.

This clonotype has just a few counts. CDR3 DNA sequence: TGTGCCAGCAGTTACCTAGGACAGGGTCCCACCGGGGAGCTGTTTTTT. It is translated as CASSYLGQGPTGELFF. The chain is built from TRBV27 and TRBJ2-2, with 8 nucleotides matching TRBD1. CDR1 MNHEY and CDR2 SMNVEV come from the germline V gene (reference sequence). After removal of 4 bases from V and 4 bases from J, the junction contained 8 bases not matched to a gene. The CDR3 covers 16 residues.

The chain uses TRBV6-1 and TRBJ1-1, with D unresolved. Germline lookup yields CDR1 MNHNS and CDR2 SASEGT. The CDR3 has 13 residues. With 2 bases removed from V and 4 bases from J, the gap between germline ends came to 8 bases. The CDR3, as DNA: TGTGCCAGCAGTGAATTAGCGGGCACTGAAGCTTTCTTT. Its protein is CASSELAGTEAFF.

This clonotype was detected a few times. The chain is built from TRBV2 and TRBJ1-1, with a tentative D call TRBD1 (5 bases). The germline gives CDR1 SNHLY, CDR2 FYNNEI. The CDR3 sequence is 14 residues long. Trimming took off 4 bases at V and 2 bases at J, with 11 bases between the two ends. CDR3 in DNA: TGTGCCAGCAGTGGAGACAGACCTAACACTGAAGCTTTCTTT. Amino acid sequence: CASSGDRPNTEAFF.

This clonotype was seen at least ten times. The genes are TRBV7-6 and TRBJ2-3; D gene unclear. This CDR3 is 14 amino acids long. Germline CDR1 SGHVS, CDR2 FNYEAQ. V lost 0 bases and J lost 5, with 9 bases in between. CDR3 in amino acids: CASSLASMGDTQYF. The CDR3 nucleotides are TGTGCCAGCAGCTTAGCGTCCATGGGAGATACGCAGTATTTT.

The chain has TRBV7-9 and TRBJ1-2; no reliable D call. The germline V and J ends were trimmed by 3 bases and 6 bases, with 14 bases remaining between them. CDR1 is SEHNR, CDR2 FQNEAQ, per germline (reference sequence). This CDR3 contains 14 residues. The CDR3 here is CASSLGKWTDGYTF. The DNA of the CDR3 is TGTGCCAGCAGCTTGGGAAAATGGACTGATGGCTACACCTTC.

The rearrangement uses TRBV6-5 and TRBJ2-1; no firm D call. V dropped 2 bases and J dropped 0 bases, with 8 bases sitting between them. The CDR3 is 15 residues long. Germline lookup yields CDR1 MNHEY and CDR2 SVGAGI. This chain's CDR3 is CASSYAPNSYNEQFF. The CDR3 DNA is TGTGCCAGCAGTTACGCCCCGAACTCCTACAATGAGCAGTTCTTC.